The source of this T cell receptor (beta chain) is a study of OX40 agonist ivuxolimab in advanced cancers. In terms of the full investigation: Ivuxolimab, which targeted the costimulatory receptor OX40 (CD134), was an agonistic, fully human IgG2 monoclonal antibody. Among the roughly 50 dose-escalation patients, roughly 20 had hepatocellular carcinoma, roughly 15 melanoma, 9 renal cell carcinoma and 9 head and neck cancer. Prior anti-PD-1, anti-PD-L1 or anti-CTLA-4 therapy was permitted, and checkpoint inhibitors had been received by approximately 39% of dose-escalation patients. The dose-escalation cohort was around 83% male with a mean age of roughly 60 years, ranging from roughly 20 to 80. The paper reports the monotherapy dose-escalation portion (N of about 47 patients) of the phase I ivuxolimab trial. Intravenous ivuxolimab was administered to patients every 2 weeks at six dose levels: 0.01, 0.1, 0.3, 1.5, 3 and 10 mg/kg. Peripheral TCRbeta sequencing aimed to test whether ivuxolimab altered TCR sequence diversity and caused clonal T-cell expansion. Three dose-escalation patients achieved partial responses, one with hepatocellular carcinoma and two with cutaneous melanoma. Beyond this particular receptor, the publication reports: Low levels of normalized T-cell clonal expansion were also seen in some patients who did not respond. At doses from 0.1 to 3.0 mg/kg, clonal expansion was seen in both CD4+ and CD8+ blood T cells between baseline and week 6. On average, CD8+ T cells showed more expanded clones than CD4+ T cells after ivuxolimab. Antigen specificity was not determined for the clonally expanded peripheral T cells. In partial responders in the 0.1-3.0 mg/kg groups, normalized peripheral clonal expansion was found to be among the lowest, especially among CD8+ T cells.

The trial excluded patients who had a history of autoimmune disease or were on systemic immunosuppression. Peripheral blood for TCR sequencing was collected from all dose cohorts at baseline, on cycle 4 day 1, and on cycle 7 day 1. The samples were taken from a phase I, first-in-human, multicenter, open-label dose-escalation trial of ivuxolimab. Adults with locally advanced or metastatic head and neck squamous cell, hepatocellular, melanoma or renal cell carcinoma were enrolled in the trial. Before TCR sequencing, CD4+ T cells and CD8+ T cells were sorted from peripheral blood as separate populations. To sequence the TCRbeta CDR3 region, genomic DNA was isolated from the sorted cells. The immunoSEQ Assay was used for sequencing of TCRbeta CDR3 regions. Here the immuneACCESS table is served through TCRdb, limited to in-frame sequences with V and J called. Missing clones are a known gap in these copies; in checked studies unresolved V genes cover under half, and the rest lacks a known reason. Recorded for this sample are tens of thousands of clones; roughly nine tenths of them occurred a single time. The ten largest make up around 2.1% of the sample.

V loses 0 bases of germline sequence and J loses 7 bases, and the interval between the two ends is 16 bases. Based on the germline V gene, the CDR1 and CDR2 sequences are MGHRA and YSYEKL. The CDR3 runs 16 amino acids, cysteine and phenylalanine included. The CDR3 DNA has 48 bases and is translated from base 1. Notes on this clone: This receptor's antigen is unknown. No much larger clone is present one base from it, and per-base qualities are unavailable.

The source was CD4+ or CD8+ T cells sorted from blood, collected in a trial of the OX40 agonist ivuxolimab. The receptor was isolated from an adult with an advanced solid tumor such as melanoma, head and neck, liver or kidney cancer. The chain employs TRBV4-1 and TRBJ1-5; no D gene can be assigned with confidence. The nucleotide sequence reads as follows: TGCGCCAGCAGCCAAGAAAGGTTAGGGATTGGGCAGCCCCAGCATTTT. It codes for CASSQERLGIGQPQHF.